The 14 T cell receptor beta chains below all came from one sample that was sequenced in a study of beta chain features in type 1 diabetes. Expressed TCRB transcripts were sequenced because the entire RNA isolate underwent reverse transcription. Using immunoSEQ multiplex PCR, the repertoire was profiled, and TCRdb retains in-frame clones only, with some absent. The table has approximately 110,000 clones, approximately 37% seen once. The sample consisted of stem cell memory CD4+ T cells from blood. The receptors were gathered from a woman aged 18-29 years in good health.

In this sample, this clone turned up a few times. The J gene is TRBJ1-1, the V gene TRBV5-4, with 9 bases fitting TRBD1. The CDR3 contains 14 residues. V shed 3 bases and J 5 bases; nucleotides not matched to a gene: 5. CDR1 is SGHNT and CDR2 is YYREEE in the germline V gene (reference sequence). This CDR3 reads CASSYPGTGTEAFF. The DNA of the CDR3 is TGTGCCAGCAGCTACCCCGGGACAGGGACTGAAGCTTTCTTT.

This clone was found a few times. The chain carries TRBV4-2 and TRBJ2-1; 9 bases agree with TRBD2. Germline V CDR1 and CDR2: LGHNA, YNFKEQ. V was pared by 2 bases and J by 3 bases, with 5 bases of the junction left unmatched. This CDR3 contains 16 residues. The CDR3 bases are TGTGCCAGCAGCCAATTCCTAGCGGGACTCTACAATGAGCAGTTCTTC. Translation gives CASSQFLAGLYNEQFF.

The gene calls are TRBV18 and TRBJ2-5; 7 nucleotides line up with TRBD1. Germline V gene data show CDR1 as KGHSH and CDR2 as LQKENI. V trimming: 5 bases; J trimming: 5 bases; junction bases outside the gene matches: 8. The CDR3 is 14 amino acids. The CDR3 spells CASSTGTDFETQYF. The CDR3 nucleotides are TGTGCCAGCTCAACGGGGACAGACTTTGAGACCCAGTACTTC.

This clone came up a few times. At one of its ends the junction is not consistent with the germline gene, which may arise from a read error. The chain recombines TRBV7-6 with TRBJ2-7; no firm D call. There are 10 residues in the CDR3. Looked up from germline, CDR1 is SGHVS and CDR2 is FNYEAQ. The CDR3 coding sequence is TGTGCCAGCAGCTTAGCGACCAGGCCCTTC. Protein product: CASSLATRPF.

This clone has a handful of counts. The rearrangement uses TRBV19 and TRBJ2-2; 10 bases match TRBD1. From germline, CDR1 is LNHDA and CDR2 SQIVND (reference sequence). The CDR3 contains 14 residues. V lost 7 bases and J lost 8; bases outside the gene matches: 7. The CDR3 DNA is TGTGCCAGTATTCGGACAGGGGGTACGGGGGAGCTGTTTTTT. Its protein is CASIRTGGTGELFF.

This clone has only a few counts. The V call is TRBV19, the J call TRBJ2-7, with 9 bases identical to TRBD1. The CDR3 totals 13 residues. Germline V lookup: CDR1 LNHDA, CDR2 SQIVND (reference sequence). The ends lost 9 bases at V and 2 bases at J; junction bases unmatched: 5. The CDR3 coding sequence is TGTGCCAGCGGACAGGGGAAAGCCTACGAGCAGTACTTC. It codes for CASGQGKAYEQYF.

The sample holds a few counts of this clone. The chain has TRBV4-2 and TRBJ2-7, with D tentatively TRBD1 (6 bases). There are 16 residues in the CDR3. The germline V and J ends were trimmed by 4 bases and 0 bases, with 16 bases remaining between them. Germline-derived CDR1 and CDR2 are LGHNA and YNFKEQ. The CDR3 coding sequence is TGTGCCAGCAGCCCCGCAGGTCAAGGGGGCTCCTACGAGCAGTACTTC. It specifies CASSPAGQGGSYEQYF.

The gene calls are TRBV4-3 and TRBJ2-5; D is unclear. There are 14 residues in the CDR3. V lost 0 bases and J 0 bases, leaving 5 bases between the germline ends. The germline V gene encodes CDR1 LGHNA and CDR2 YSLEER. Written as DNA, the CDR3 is TGCGCCAGCAGCCAAGATCCATACCAAGAGACCCAGTACTTC. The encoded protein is CASSQDPYQETQYF.

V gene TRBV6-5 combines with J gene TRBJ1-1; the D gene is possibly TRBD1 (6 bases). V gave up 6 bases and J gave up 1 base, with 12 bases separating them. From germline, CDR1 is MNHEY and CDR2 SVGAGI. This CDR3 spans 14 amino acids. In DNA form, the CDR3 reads TGTGCCAGCAGCCCGGGACACCCGAACACTGAAGCTTTCTTT. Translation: CASSPGHPNTEAFF.

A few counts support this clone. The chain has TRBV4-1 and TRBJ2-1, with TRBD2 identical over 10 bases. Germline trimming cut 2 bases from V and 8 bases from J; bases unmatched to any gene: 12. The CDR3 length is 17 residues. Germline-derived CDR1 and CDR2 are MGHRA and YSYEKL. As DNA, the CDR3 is TGCGCCAGCAGCCAATGGGCTAGCGGGAGCCAAACGCATGAGCAGTTCTTC. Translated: CASSQWASGSQTHEQFF.

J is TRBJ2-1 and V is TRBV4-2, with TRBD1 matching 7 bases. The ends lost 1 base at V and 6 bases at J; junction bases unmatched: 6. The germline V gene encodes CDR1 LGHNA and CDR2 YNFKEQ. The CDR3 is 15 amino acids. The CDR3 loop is CASSQAGDSRNEQFF. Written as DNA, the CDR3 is TGTGCCAGCAGCCAAGCCGGGGACAGCCGCAATGAGCAGTTCTTC.

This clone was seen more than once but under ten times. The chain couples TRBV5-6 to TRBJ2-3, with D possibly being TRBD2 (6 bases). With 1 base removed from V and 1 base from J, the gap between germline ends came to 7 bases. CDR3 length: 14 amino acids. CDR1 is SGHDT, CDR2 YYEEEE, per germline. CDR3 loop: CASSLLAGTDTQYF. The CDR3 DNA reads TGTGCCAGCAGCTTGTTAGCGGGCACAGATACGCAGTATTTT.

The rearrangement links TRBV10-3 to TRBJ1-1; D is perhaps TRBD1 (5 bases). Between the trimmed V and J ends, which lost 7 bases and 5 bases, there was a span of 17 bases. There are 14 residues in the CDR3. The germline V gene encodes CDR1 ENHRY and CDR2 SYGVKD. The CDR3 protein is CAINARRGETEAFF. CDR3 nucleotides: TGTGCCATCAATGCCCGGAGGGGAGAAACTGAAGCTTTCTTT.

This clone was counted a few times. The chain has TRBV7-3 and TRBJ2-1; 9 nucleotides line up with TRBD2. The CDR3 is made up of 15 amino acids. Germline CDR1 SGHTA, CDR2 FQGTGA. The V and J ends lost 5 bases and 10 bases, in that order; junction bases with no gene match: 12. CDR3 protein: CASSPQGGRANEQFF. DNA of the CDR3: TGTGCCAGCAGCCCCCAGGGCGGGAGGGCCAACGAGCAGTTCTTC.